This TCR beta chain came from a study of T cell responses to AZD1222 COVID-19 vaccine. TCRdb's table, derived via immunoSEQ multiplex PCR, lists solely in-frame clones and lacks some. The sample holds tens of thousands of clones, more than 70% seen once. Of note for this clone: Its antigen is not known.

Study-wide results and limits: CD4 TCRs covered the whole spike, strongest at regions 160-218 and 743-854.

V lost 3 bases, J lost 6 bases, and 1 base stayed unmatched. CDR1 and CDR2 (germline): MRHNA, SNTAGT. The CDR3 contains 13 residues. The source was peripheral blood, collected 28 days after the second dose of the MenACWY control vaccine. This TCR was sampled from an adult who received the MenACWY meningococcal vaccine as a control. This sequence joins TRBV6-4 and TRBJ2-4; TRBD2 agrees at 8 bases. The CDR3 bases are TGTGCCAGCAGTGAAAGCGGGGGAAACATTCAGTACTTC. Protein product: CASSESGGNIQYF.